The 13 T cell receptor beta chains below all came from one sample that was sequenced in a study of cytomegalovirus exposure and HLA in healthy donors. PCR primers comprised 60 Vbeta and 13 Jbeta primers. The data were produced by immunoSEQ multiplex PCR, yet TCRdb's version contains in-frame clones alone and is incomplete. Of 150,000 or so clones in the sample, roughly 74% were seen once. Sequencing was carried out using PBMCs. These receptors were taken from a woman in her thirties or forties in good health and CMV-seropositive.

The V and J genes are TRBV21-1 and TRBJ2-7; the table's D call, TRBD1, was not checked against the DNA. TRBV21-1 is classified as a pseudogene. The CDR3 is 15 residues long. CDR3 residues: CASSTYDRVIREQYF. The CDR3 DNA follows: TGTGCCAGCAGCACATACGACAGGGTGATACGCGAGCAGTACTTC.

This chain links TRBV9 with TRBJ2-3, with 9 bases aligning to TRBD2. The germline V gene has CDR1 SGDLS and CDR2 YYNGEE. V shed 4 bases, J shed 2 bases, and the junction held 5 bases outside the gene matches. The CDR3 length is 15 residues. CDR3 coding DNA: TGTGCCAGCAGCCCGGGGACTAGCTTCACAGATACGCAGTATTTT. Translated, it gives CASSPGTSFTDTQYF.

V usage is TRBV11-2 and J usage is TRBJ1-1; 7 positions match TRBD1. Germline CDR1 is SGHAT and CDR2 is FQNNGV. The V segment lost 0 bases and the J segment 11 bases; nucleotides outside the gene matches: 6. CDR3 length: 13 residues. The CDR3 DNA reads TGTGCCAGCAGCTTAGAGAGGGGACAGCGGGCTTTCTTT. Translation gives CASSLERGQRAFF.

The chain joins TRBV7-9 to TRBJ1-4; 7 nucleotides match TRBD1. CDR1 is SEHNR and CDR2 is FQNEAQ in the germline V gene (reference sequence). V lost 7 bases to trimming and J lost 3 bases; unmatched junction nucleotides: 8. This CDR3 has 15 residues. Written as DNA, the CDR3 is TGTGCCAGCAACGGGGACAGCGCATCTAATGAAAAACTGTTTTTT. Its translation is CASNGDSASNEKLFF. Full variable domain (outside the CDR3, taken from reference TRBV7-9 and TRBJ1-4): DTGVSQNPRHKITKRGQNVTFRCDPISEHNRLYWYRQTLGQGPEFLTYFQNEAQLEKSRLLSDRFSAERPKGSFSTLEIQRTEQGDSAMYLCASNGDSASNEKLFFGSGTQLSVL.

V usage is TRBV11-2 and J usage is TRBJ2-2; 8 bases map to TRBD1. The J segment lost 4 bases and the V segment lost 5 bases, leaving 9 bases of the junction unmatched. The CDR3 runs 16 residues. In germline, CDR1 is SGHAT, CDR2 FQNNGV. The CDR3 DNA follows: TGTGCCAGCAGCGCCATCACAGGGGGTGGCACCGGGGAGCTGTTTTTT. This sequence encodes CASSAITGGGTGELFF.

The rearrangement uses TRBV18 and TRBJ2-5; 9 positions match TRBD2. V lost 3 bases, J lost 1 base, and 0 bases stayed unmatched. The CDR3 loop spans 14 amino acids. Germline V lookup: CDR1 KGHSH, CDR2 LQKENI. This CDR3 is CASSPTSGQETQYF. As DNA, the CDR3 is TGTGCCAGCTCACCGACTAGCGGCCAAGAGACCCAGTACTTC.

The genes are TRBV28 and TRBJ1-1, with D perhaps matching TRBD1 (6 bases). Germline V gene lookup returns CDR1 MDHEN and CDR2 SYDVKM. The V gene lost 2 bases and the J gene lost 1 base, with 14 bases spanning the gap. The CDR3 contains 16 residues. The CDR3 sequence is CASSLPVTGPNTEAFF. Here the CDR3 DNA reads TGTGCCAGCAGTTTACCCGTTACAGGGCCGAACACTGAAGCTTTCTTT.

This clone appeared a few times. V usage is TRBV2 and J usage is TRBJ2-2; D is possibly TRBD2 (6 bases). V lost 6 bases and J lost 7, with 15 bases in between. Germline CDR1 and CDR2: SNHLY and FYNNEI. The CDR3 is 14 residues long. CDR3 residues: CASRGGTRGGELFF. The CDR3 DNA follows: TGTGCCAGCAGGGGAGGTACTCGAGGCGGGGAGCTGTTTTTT.

Here the CDR3 reads CASSLWTSAAPSSYEQYF. The CDR3 bases are TGTGCCAGCAGCTTATGGACTAGCGCGGCCCCCAGTTCCTACGAGCAGTACTTC. The genes are TRBV7-2 and TRBJ2-7, with 9 bases aligning to TRBD2. The germline V gene encodes CDR1 SGHTA and CDR2 FQGNSA. V was clipped by 2 bases and J by 1 base; unmatched bases: 12. The length of the CDR3 is 18 residues.

The V and J genes are TRBV7-8 and TRBJ1-3; possible D gene TRBD1, 5 bases. The germline V and J ends were trimmed by 2 bases and 0 bases, with 17 bases remaining between them. CDR1 and CDR2 (germline): SGHVS, FQNEAQ. The CDR3 contains 18 residues. CDR3: CASSLRHGARVSGNTIYF. The CDR3 DNA follows: TGTGCCAGCAGCTTAAGGCATGGGGCGAGAGTCTCTGGAAACACCATATATTTT.

This clone was counted a few times. The chain recombines TRBV5-1 with TRBJ1-4, with D possibly matching TRBD1 (6 bases). V was cut by 2 bases and J by 4 bases, with 9 bases left in between. The CDR3 is made up of 14 amino acids. Germline assignment: CDR1 SGHRS and CDR2 YFSETQ. The CDR3 spells CASSFGTFNEKLFF. The DNA for the CDR3 is TGCGCCAGCAGCTTTGGGACATTTAATGAAAAACTGTTTTTT.

This sequence joins TRBV6-5 and TRBJ2-3, with 7 bases aligning to TRBD2. The CDR3 loop spans 13 amino acids. Germline lookup yields CDR1 MNHEY and CDR2 SVGAGI. V lost 11 bases and J lost 3; bases outside the gene matches: 8. CDR3 DNA sequence: TGTGCCGGGGGACTACCGGGGACAGATACGCAGTATTTT. This sequence encodes CAGGLPGTDTQYF.

The J gene is TRBJ2-3, the V gene TRBV2; D remains unclear. Germline values: CDR1 SNHLY, CDR2 FYNNEI. The CDR3 runs to 12 residues. V lost 7 bases and J 0 bases, leaving 5 bases between the germline ends. The CDR3 region is CASTLSTDTQYF. CDR3 coding DNA: TGTGCCAGCACCCTTAGCACAGATACGCAGTATTTT. Full variable domain (missing parts from reference TRBV2 and TRBJ2-3): EPEVTQTPSHQVTQMGQEVILRCVPISNHLYFYWYRQILGQKVEFLVSFYNNEISEKSEIFDDQFSVERPDGSNFTLKIRSTKLEDSAMYFCASTLSTDTQYFGPGTRLTVL.